The rows below give T cell receptor beta chains drawn from one sample of a study of cytomegalovirus exposure and HLA in healthy donors. Only in-frame clones appear in the TCRdb table, and some are missing; sequencing was by immunoSEQ multiplex PCR. The top ten clones hold about 6% of a sample with about 93,000 clones, about two thirds of them seen once. The sequencing sample was made of PBMCs. These receptor sequences come from a boy aged 10-17 years in good health and CMV-seropositive. Each CDR3 is given with its conserved first and last residue. The D gene is left open where the match is weak. Clone size is shown for a subset of rows, as once, few, many or a class of expanded clone.

v_call	j_call	d_call	clone_size	cdr3_aa	cdr3_nt
TRBV9	TRBJ1-2	TRBD1	few	CASSEGQNYGYTF	TGTGCCAGCAGCGAGGGACAGAACTATGGCTACACCTTC
TRBV19	TRBJ1-4	-	few	CASSIAAGVKEKLFF	TGTGCCAGTAGTATAGCAGCAGGGGTGAAGGAAAAACTGTTTTTT
TRBV7-3	TRBJ2-3	-	-	CASSVSSGPTDTQYF	TGTGCCAGCAGCGTCAGCAGCGGACCCACAGATACGCAGTATTTT
TRBV30	TRBJ1-6	TRBD1	-	CAWSLSGGFYNSPLHF	TGTGCCTGGAGTCTTTCAGGGGGTTTCTATAATTCACCCCTCCACTTT
TRBV6-6	TRBJ2-7	-	-	CASSYAAESSYEQYF	TGTGCCAGCAGTTACGCGGCGGAGAGCTCCTACGAGCAGTACTTC
TRBV19	TRBJ2-7	TRBD1	-	CASSIQGAGEQYF	TGTGCCAGTAGTATCCAGGGGGCTGGCGAGCAGTACTTC
TRBV28	TRBJ1-5	-	-	CASSNAPGSNQPQHF	TGTGCCAGCAGCAACGCCCCTGGCAGCAATCAGCCCCAGCATTTT
TRBV7-2	TRBJ2-1	TRBD2	few	CASSLELAGAHSYNEQFF	TGTGCCAGCAGCTTAGAACTAGCGGGAGCCCACTCCTACAATGAGCAGTTCTTC
TRBV5-1	TRBJ1-1	-	-	CASSTGGQWGVNTEAFF	TGCGCCAGCAGCACGGGTGGTCAATGGGGGGTGAACACTGAAGCTTTCTTT
TRBV5-8	TRBJ2-7	TRBD1	-	CASSVQGAGEQYF	TGTGCCAGCAGCGTGCAGGGGGCGGGGGAGCAGTACTTC
TRBV29-1	TRBJ1-2	TRBD1	-	CSTSRDRVLHGYTF	TGCAGCACGAGCCGGGACAGGGTGCTCCATGGCTACACCTTC
TRBV28	TRBJ1-1	-	-	CASTGVGGTEAFF	TGTGCCAGCACTGGGGTGGGGGGCACTGAAGCTTTCTTT
TRBV10-2	TRBJ1-5	TRBD1	-	CARDHQGGHNEYSNQPQNF	TGCGCCAGGGACCACCAGGGGGGACACAACGAGTATAGCAATCAGCCCCAGAATTTT
TRBV6-1	TRBJ2-7	TRBD1	-	CASNFGQGYEQYF	TGTGCCAGCAATTTCGGACAGGGCTACGAGCAGTACTTC
TRBV7-9	TRBJ2-7	TRBD1	-	CASSPQTGLDEQYF	TGTGCCAGCAGCCCTCAGACAGGGTTGGACGAGCAGTACTTC
TRBV4-1	TRBJ2-3	TRBD1	-	CASSQDPGQPITDTQYF	TGCGCCAGCAGCCAAGATCCGGGACAGCCGATCACAGATACGCAGTATTTT
TRBV27	TRBJ2-7	-	-	CASSLRGLTYEQYF	TGTGCCAGCAGTTTACGAGGACTGACTTACGAGCAGTACTTC
TRBV25-1	TRBJ2-3	-	-	CASKEPPGKGDTQYF	TGTGCCAGCAAAGAGCCCCCCGGGAAAGGGGATACGCAGTATTTT
TRBV7-8	TRBJ2-3	-	-	CASSLRRVTTDTQYF	TGTGCCAGCAGCTTGCGGCGGGTGACCACAGATACGCAGTATTTT
TRBV5-1	TRBJ1-1	TRBD1	few	CASSFQGGVTEAFF	TGCGCCAGCAGCTTCCAGGGGGGTGTGACTGAAGCTTTCTTT
TRBV7-9	TRBJ2-7	TRBD1	-	CASSATPGQGAYEQYF	TGTGCCAGCAGCGCAACTCCGGGACAGGGGGCCTACGAGCAGTACTTC
TRBV9	TRBJ2-7	TRBD2	-	CASSALAGVSEQYF	TGTGCCAGCAGCGCCCTAGCGGGAGTAAGCGAGCAGTACTTC
TRBV19	TRBJ2-7	TRBD1	-	CASSSRDRGYEQYF	TGTGCCAGTAGTTCCCGGGACAGGGGTTACGAGCAGTACTTC
TRBV6-4	TRBJ2-2	TRBD1	few	CASRGTGDTGELFF	TGTGCCAGCAGAGGAACAGGGGACACCGGGGAGCTGTTTTTT
TRBV6-5	TRBJ2-5	-	-	CASSYLPRGQETQYF	TGTGCCAGCAGTTACTTGCCCAGGGGCCAAGAGACCCAGTACTTC
TRBV19	TRBJ2-7	-	-	CASSIVDSGTYEQYF	TGTGCCAGTAGTATAGTTGATAGCGGCACCTACGAGCAGTACTTC
TRBV18	TRBJ2-7	TRBD1	-	CASSPRGQGVAYEQYF	TGTGCCAGCTCACCACGGGGACAGGGGGTAGCTTACGAGCAGTACTTC
TRBV5-1	TRBJ2-1	TRBD1	-	CASSLRGQGALQNYNEQFF	TGCGCCAGCAGCTTGCGGGGACAGGGGGCCCTTCAAAACTACAATGAGCAGTTCTTC
TRBV7-3	TRBJ1-1	-	-	CASSLGHGNTEAFF	TGTGCCAGCAGCTTGGGACATGGAAACACTGAAGCTTTCTTT
TRBV18	TRBJ1-2	TRBD1	-	CASSGTGQGNYGYTF	TGTGCCAGCTCAGGAACGGGACAGGGTAACTATGGCTACACCTTC
TRBV5-1	TRBJ2-1	TRBD1	once	CASRATGSSYNEQFF	TGCGCCAGCAGGGCGACAGGGAGCTCCTACAATGAGCAGTTCTTC
TRBV7-9	TRBJ1-1	TRBD1	few	CASSLKRGGYSTEAFF	TGTGCCAGCAGCTTAAAAAGAGGGGGCTATTCCACTGAAGCTTTCTTT
TRBV19	TRBJ1-2	TRBD1	-	CASSSGTGYGYPF	TGTGCCAGTAGTTCCGGGACAGGTTATGGCTACCCCTTC
TRBV30	TRBJ1-1	-	-	CAWSPDIPNTEAFF	TGTGCCTGGAGCCCAGATATTCCGAACACTGAAGCTTTCTTT
TRBV6-1	TRBJ2-3	TRBD2	-	CASSEYLRVAGGGVTDTQYF	TGTGCCAGCAGTGAATACTTAAGGGTAGCGGGAGGCGGGGTAACAGATACGCAGTATTTT
TRBV5-1	TRBJ2-7	-	-	CASSLVPSAYEQYF	TGCGCCAGCAGCTTGGTTCCATCAGCCTACGAGCAGTACTTC
TRBV5-6	TRBJ1-5	-	-	CASSFTEPNSNQPQHF	TGTGCCAGCAGCTTCACGGAGCCTAATAGCAATCAGCCCCAGCATTTT
TRBV7-6	TRBJ2-3	TRBD2	once	CASSLISGEGDTQYF	TGTGCCAGCAGCTTAATCTCGGGGGAGGGAGATACGCAGTATTTT
TRBV7-9	TRBJ2-5	TRBD2	-	CASNILGRLAGQETQYF	TGTGCCAGCAATATACTGGGCCGACTAGCGGGACAAGAGACCCAGTACTTC
TRBV5-1	TRBJ2-3	-	-	CASSSSGLGDTQYF	TGCGCCAGCAGCTCAAGCGGGTTGGGAGATACGCAGTATTTT
TRBV5-1	TRBJ1-4	-	-	CASSLGTGPNEKLFF	TGCGCCAGCAGCTTGGGCACAGGGCCCAATGAAAAACTGTTTTTT
TRBV7-9	TRBJ2-7	TRBD1	few	CASSFGQARDEQYF	TGTGCCAGCAGCTTCGGACAGGCCAGGGACGAGCAGTACTTC
TRBV6-6	TRBJ2-7	-	-	CASSYQTSYEQYF	TGTGCCAGCAGTTACCAGACATCCTACGAGCAGTACTTC
TRBV6-5	TRBJ2-1	TRBD2	-	CASSYSTSGTYNEQFF	TGTGCCAGCAGTTATTCGACTAGCGGGACCTACAATGAGCAGTTCTTC
TRBV9	TRBJ2-1	TRBD1	-	CASSTKDGTGALRADLNEQFF	TGTGCCAGCAGCACAAAAGACGGGACAGGGGCTTTACGGGCGGACCTCAATGAGCAGTTCTTC
TRBV30	TRBJ2-7	-	once	CAWSNEGREEYF	TGTGCCTGGAGCAATGAGGGCCGAGAGGAGTACTTC
TRBV10-3	TRBJ1-1	-	many	CAISPLTDTEAFF	TGTGCCATCAGCCCTCTTACGGACACTGAAGCTTTCTTT
TRBV30	TRBJ2-7	-	-	CAWRDGSYEQYF	TGTGCCTGGAGGGACGGGAGCTACGAGCAGTACTTC
TRBV6-1	TRBJ1-2	-	-	CASSEAPQGRGYPF	TGTGCCAGCAGTGAAGCGCCTCAGGGGCGCGGCTACCCCTTC
TRBV7-3	TRBJ2-7	TRBD1	-	CASSLTPGTVSPYEQYF	TGTGCCAGCAGCTTAACCCCCGGGACAGTAAGCCCCTACGAGCAGTACTTC
TRBV29-1	TRBJ2-7	TRBD1	-	CSVEGTRQGANEQYF	TGCAGCGTTGAAGGGACGAGACAGGGGGCCAACGAGCAGTACTTC
TRBV7-9	TRBJ2-2	TRBD1	once	CASSPGQGLLGWELFF	TGTGCCAGCAGCCCGGGACAGGGGCTCTTAGGATGGGAGCTGTTTTTT
TRBV4-2	TRBJ2-7	-	-	CASSRGQGSSYEQYF	TGTGCCAGCAGCCGAGGGCAGGGGAGCTCCTACGAGCAGTACTTC